The clone carrying this TCR beta chain was recorded many times. What it recognizes is unknown. This sample is drawn from a study of CD8 T cells in ankylosing spondylitis. The CDR3 is made up of 15 amino acids. Losses at the gene ends were 2 bases for V and 8 bases for J; bases not matched to a gene: 2. Broader study findings: Disease-associated clones were CD8+ and fairly uncommon in peripheral blood.

Making use of molecular barcodes, quantitative 5'-RACE generated TCR beta libraries. MiXCR was run by TCRdb on the 5' RACE reads, yielding one entry per CDR3 protein. The sample has 180,000 or so distinct CDR3 sequences, approximately 10% seen once; the top ten hold roughly 28%. This TCR was sampled from a male donor with ankylosing spondylitis or in good health (not recorded which). The sequenced material came from blood, either unsorted or a sorted T cell fraction (not recorded which). The chain uses TRBV12-3 or TRBV12-4 and TRBJ1-6; 11 bases are a match to TRBD1. CDR3 sequence: CASSLWDRGDSPLHF. CDR3 in DNA: TGTGCCAGCAGTTTATGGGACAGGGGGGATTCACCCCTCCACTTT.